Following are 11 T cell receptor beta chains from one sample sequenced in a study of blood T cell repertoires in COVID-19. The assay was immunoSEQ multiplex PCR, and TCRdb's table has in-frame clones only and misses some. The table shows around 180,000 clones, with about 87% occurring only once. Sequences were obtained from peripheral blood. Receptor source: a man aged 55 to 70 with acute or convalescent COVID-19.

The chain joins TRBV6-6 to TRBJ1-6, with a weak D call TRBD1 (6 bases). Germline CDR1 is MNHNY and CDR2 is SVGAGI (reference sequence). The CDR3 is 14 amino acids. Between the trimmed V and J ends, which lost 6 bases and 2 bases, there was a span of 8 bases. CDR3 DNA sequence: TGTGCCAGCAGCGGACAGACCTATAATTCACCCCTCCACTTT. Its translation: CASSGQTYNSPLHF.

This clone was detected once. The chain has TRBV5-4 and TRBJ2-5, with TRBD2 identical over 15 bases. V dropped 5 bases and J dropped 5; count of bases not matched to a gene: 7. The germline V gene has CDR1 SGHNT and CDR2 YYREEE (reference sequence). CDR3 length: 16 amino acids. The DNA for the CDR3 is TGTGCCAGCAGTATGGGACTAGCGGGAGGACGGGAGACCCAGTACTTC. It specifies CASSMGLAGGRETQYF.

The chain couples TRBV15 to TRBJ2-1; D possibly corresponds to TRBD1 (6 bases). Germline V gives CDR1 LNHNV, CDR2 YYDKDF (reference sequence). The ends were cut back, 1 base at V and 2 bases at J, with 9 bases in the middle. This CDR3 region has 15 residues. The CDR3 DNA follows: TGTGCCACCAGCAGAGGGAGGACAGCCTACAATGAGCAGTTCTTC. It is translated as CATSRGRTAYNEQFF.

DNA for the CDR3: TGCGCCAGCAGCTTGGCCGGGTCGCACCGAGATACGCAGTATTTT. This translates into CASSLAGSHRDTQYF. J is TRBJ2-3 and V is TRBV5-1; D is ambiguous. Between the trimmed V and J ends, which lost 0 bases and 5 bases, there was a span of 13 bases. Germline CDR1 and CDR2: SGHRS and YFSETQ. The CDR3 has 15 residues.

CDR3 DNA sequence: TGTGCCAGCAGCTTAGCCGGGACAGGAGACATTCAGTACTTC. This encodes CASSLAGTGDIQYF. V usage is TRBV11-3 and J usage is TRBJ2-4; 8 nucleotides line up with TRBD1. The CDR3 length is 14 residues. The trim removed 1 base at V and 8 bases at J, leaving 4 bases unmatched. Germline V gene data show CDR1 as SGHNT and CDR2 as YENEEA. The whole variable domain, filled in from reference TRBV11-3 and TRBJ2-4, reads EAGVVQSPRYKIIEKKQPVAFWCNPISGHNTLYWYLQNLGQGPELLIRYENEEAVDDSQLPKDRFSAERLKGVDSTLKIQPAELGDSAVYLCASSLAGTGDIQYFGAGTRLSVL.

The table lists this clone with a few counts. The chain is built from TRBV30 and TRBJ1-2; a weak D match, TRBD1 (6 bases). The germline V and J ends were trimmed by 0 bases and 7 bases, with 9 bases remaining between them. The CDR3 is 12 amino acids. CDR1 is GTSNPN and CDR2 is SVGIG in the germline V gene (reference sequence). CDR3 DNA: TGTGCCTGGAGTGTTTCAGGGGTTGGCTACACCTTC. This gives the protein CAWSVSGVGYTF.

This sequence joins TRBV5-1 and TRBJ1-2, with 7 bases identical to TRBD1. Germline trimming cut 2 bases from V and 8 bases from J; bases unmatched to any gene: 15. This CDR3 is built from 16 residues. Germline lookup yields CDR1 SGHRS and CDR2 YFSETQ. The CDR3 reads CASSLTSGTEEWGYTF. As DNA, the CDR3 is TGCGCCAGCAGCTTAACTTCCGGGACAGAAGAGTGGGGCTACACCTTC. Looking up the rest from reference TRBV5-1 and TRBJ1-2 gives the full variable domain: KAGVTQTPRYLIKTRGQQVTLSCSPISGHRSVSWYQQTPGQGLQFLFEYFSETQRNKGNFPGRFSGRQFSNSRSEMNVSTLELGDSALYLCASSLTSGTEEWGYTFGSGTRLTVV.

The rearrangement links TRBV2 to TRBJ2-3; D may be TRBD2 (5 bases). V gave up 6 bases and J gave up 2 bases, with 9 bases separating them. The CDR3 spans 13 residues. Germline values: CDR1 SNHLY, CDR2 FYNNEI. The CDR3 DNA follows: TGTGCCAGCAGAAAACTAGACACAGATACGCAGTATTTT. It encodes CASRKLDTDTQYF.

V gene TRBV5-8 combines with J gene TRBJ2-7; 10 bases align to TRBD1. The trim removed 4 bases at V and 2 bases at J, leaving 6 bases unmatched. CDR3 length: 15 residues. The V gene's germline CDR1 is SGHTS and CDR2 YDEGEE. The CDR3, as DNA: TGTGCCAGCAGCCGCAGTGGGACAGGGGCCTACGAGCAGTACGTC. The encoded protein is CASSRSGTGAYEQYV.

The chain recombines TRBV6-1 with TRBJ2-3; a possible D gene is TRBD2 (6 bases). The V and J ends lost 3 bases and 0 bases respectively, with 19 bases between them. Looked up from germline, CDR1 is MNHNS and CDR2 is SASEGT. The CDR3 is 18 amino acids. CDR3 DNA sequence: TGTGCCAGCAGTGAGGGGGGAGACAGACTCACTAGCACAGATACGCAGTATTTT. Translation: CASSEGGDRLTSTDTQYF.

V usage is TRBV11-2 and J usage is TRBJ2-1; a weak D match, TRBD1 (6 bases). Germline V gene lookup returns CDR1 SGHAT and CDR2 FQNNGV. V lost 0 bases to trimming and J lost 5 bases, with 11 bases between them. This CDR3 spans 15 amino acids. The CDR3 bases are TGTGCCAGCAGCTTAGAGGGACATCAGAACAATGAGCAGTTCTTC. It encodes CASSLEGHQNNEQFF.